Reported below is one T cell receptor (beta chain). Antigen specificity is unknown. The sample belongs to a study of shared clonotypes between healthy human individuals. After removal of 5 bases from V and 3 bases from J, the junction contained 6 bases not matched to a gene. Germline loops: CDR1 SGHTA, CDR2 FQGNSA. This CDR3 has 15 residues. Findings and caveats of the study: A reduction in generation probabilities was seen for non-shared clonotypes relative to those shared by all four donors. Roughly 4.6% of naive CD4 clonotypes were common to a few donors.

The test was conducted at deep level. Profiled with immunoSEQ multiplex PCR; TCRdb holds only in-frame clones, not every one. The repertoire holds about 2 million clones, with about 95% as singletons. The naive CD8 population came from CD45RO-negative cells selected for CCR7, without terminally differentiated effector memory CD45RA+ cells. Donors were healthy HIV-negative adults without recent acute infections or vaccinations. This sequence originates from a man younger than 35 in good health. The sequencing sample was made of naive CD8+ T cells sorted from blood. The genes are TRBV7-2 and TRBJ1-3; 8 nucleotides line up with TRBD1. CDR3 amino acids: CASSNDRGGGNTIYF. CDR3 DNA sequence: TGTGCCAGCAGCAACGACAGGGGCGGTGGAAACACCATATATTTT.